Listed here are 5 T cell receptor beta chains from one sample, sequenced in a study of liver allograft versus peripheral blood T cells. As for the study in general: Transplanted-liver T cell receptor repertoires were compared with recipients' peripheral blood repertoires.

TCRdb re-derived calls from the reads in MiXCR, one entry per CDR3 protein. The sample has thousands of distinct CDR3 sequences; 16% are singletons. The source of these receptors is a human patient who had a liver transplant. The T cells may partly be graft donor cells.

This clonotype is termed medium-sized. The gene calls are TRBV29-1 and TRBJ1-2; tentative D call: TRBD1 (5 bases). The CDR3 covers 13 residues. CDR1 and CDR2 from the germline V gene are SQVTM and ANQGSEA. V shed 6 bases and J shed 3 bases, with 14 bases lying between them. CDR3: CSVSQGKHYGYTF. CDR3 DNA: TGCAGCGTCTCCCAGGGTAAACACTATGGCTACACCTTC.

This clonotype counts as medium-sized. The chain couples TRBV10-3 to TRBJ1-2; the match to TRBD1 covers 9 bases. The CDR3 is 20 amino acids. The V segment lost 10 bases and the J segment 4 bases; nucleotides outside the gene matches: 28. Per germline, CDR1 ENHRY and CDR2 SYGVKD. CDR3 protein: CASRRVPGQGMVEIAYGYTF. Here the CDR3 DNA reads TGTGCCAGCAGACGAGTCCCGGGACAGGGTATGGTAGAGATTGCCTATGGCTACACCTTC.

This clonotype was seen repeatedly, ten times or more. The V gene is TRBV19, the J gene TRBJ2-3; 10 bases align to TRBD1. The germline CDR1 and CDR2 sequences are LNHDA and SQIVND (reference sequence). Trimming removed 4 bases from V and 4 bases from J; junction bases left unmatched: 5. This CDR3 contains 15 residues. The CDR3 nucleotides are TGTGCCAGTAGTAGATCGACAGGGGGCGCAGATACGCAGTATTTT. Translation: CASSRSTGGADTQYF.

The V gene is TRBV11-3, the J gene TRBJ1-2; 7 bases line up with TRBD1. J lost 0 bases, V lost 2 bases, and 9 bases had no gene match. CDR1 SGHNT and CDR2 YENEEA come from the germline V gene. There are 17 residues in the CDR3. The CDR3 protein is CASSLYFGTETNYGYTF. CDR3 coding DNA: TGTGCCAGCAGCTTATATTTCGGGACAGAAACTAACTATGGCTACACCTTC. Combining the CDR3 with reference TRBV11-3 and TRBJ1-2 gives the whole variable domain EAGVVQSPRYKIIEKKQPVAFWCNPISGHNTLYWYLQNLGQGPELLIRYENEEAVDDSQLPKDRFSAERLKGVDSTLKIQPAELGDSAVYLCASSLYFGTETNYGYTFGSGTRLTVV.

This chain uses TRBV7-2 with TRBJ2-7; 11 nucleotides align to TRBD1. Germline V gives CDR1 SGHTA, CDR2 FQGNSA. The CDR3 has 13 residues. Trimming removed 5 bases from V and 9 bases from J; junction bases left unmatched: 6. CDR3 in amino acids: CASSTDRGQGQYF. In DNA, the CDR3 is TGTGCCAGCAGCACGGACAGGGGGCAAGGGCAGTACTTC.